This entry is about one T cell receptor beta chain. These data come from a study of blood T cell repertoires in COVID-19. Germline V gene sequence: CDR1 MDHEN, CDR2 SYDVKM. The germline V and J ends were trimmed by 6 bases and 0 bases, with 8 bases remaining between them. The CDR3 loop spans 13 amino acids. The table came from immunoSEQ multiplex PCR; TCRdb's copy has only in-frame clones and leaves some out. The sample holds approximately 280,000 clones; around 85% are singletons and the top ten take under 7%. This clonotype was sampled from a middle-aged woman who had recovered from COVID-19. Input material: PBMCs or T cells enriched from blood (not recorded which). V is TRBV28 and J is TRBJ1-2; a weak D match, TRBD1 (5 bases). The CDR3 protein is CASRTVPNYGYTF. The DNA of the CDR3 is TGTGCCAGCAGGACAGTCCCTAACTATGGCTACACCTTC.